The source of this T cell receptor beta chain is a study of T cells in tuberculosis. TCRdb's table, derived via immunoSEQ multiplex PCR, lists solely in-frame clones and lacks some. Of approximately 58,000 clones listed, over 75% are singletons. Per the germline V gene, CDR1 is SGHTA and CDR2 is FQGNSA. This CDR3 comprises 15 residues. The junction had 9 bases not matched to a gene; V was cut back by 5 bases and J by 6 bases. Thawed, overnight-rested PBMC were stained with GMM-loaded CD1B tetramer, viability dye and anti-CD3, then sorted. C32 glucose monomycolate from Rhodococcus equi was loaded onto the CD1B tetramers.

The material sequenced was CD1b-GMM tetramer-negative cells sorted from PBMCs. The chain couples TRBV7-2 to TRBJ2-7, with 11 nucleotides matching TRBD2. The receptor comes from an adult woman with latent tuberculosis. The CDR3 loop is CASSQLAGVAGEQYF. DNA of the CDR3: TGTGCCAGCAGCCAACTAGCGGGAGTTGCTGGCGAGCAGTACTTC.